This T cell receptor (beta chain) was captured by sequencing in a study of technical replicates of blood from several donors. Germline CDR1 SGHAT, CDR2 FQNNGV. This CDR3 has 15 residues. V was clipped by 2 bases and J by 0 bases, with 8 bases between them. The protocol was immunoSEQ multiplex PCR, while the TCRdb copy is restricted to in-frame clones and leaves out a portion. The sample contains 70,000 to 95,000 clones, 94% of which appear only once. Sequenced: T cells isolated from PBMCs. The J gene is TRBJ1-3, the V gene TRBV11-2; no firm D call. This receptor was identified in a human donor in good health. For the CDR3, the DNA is TGTGCCAGCAGCTTATCCCGTTACTCTGGAAACACCATATATTTT. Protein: CASSLSRYSGNTIYF. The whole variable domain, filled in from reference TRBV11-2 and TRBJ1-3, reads EAGVAQSPRYKIIEKRQSVAFWCNPISGHATLYWYQQILGQGPKLLIQFQNNGVVDDSQLPKDRFSAERLKGVDSTLKIQPAKLEDSAVYLCASSLSRYSGNTIYFGEGSWLTVV.